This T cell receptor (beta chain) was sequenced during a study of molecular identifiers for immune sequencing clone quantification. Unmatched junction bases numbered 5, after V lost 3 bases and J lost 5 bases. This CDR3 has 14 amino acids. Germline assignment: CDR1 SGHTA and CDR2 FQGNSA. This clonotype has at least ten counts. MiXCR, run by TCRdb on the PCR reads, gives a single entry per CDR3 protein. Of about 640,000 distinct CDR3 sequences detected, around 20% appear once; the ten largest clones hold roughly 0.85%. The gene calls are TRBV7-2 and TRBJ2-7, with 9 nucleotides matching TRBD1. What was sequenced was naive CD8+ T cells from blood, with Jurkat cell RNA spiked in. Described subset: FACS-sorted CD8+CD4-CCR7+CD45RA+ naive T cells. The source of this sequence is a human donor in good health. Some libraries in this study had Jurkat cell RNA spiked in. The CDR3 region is CASSFRTGAHEQYF. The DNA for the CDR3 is TGTGCCAGCAGCTTCCGGACAGGGGCCCACGAGCAGTACTTC.